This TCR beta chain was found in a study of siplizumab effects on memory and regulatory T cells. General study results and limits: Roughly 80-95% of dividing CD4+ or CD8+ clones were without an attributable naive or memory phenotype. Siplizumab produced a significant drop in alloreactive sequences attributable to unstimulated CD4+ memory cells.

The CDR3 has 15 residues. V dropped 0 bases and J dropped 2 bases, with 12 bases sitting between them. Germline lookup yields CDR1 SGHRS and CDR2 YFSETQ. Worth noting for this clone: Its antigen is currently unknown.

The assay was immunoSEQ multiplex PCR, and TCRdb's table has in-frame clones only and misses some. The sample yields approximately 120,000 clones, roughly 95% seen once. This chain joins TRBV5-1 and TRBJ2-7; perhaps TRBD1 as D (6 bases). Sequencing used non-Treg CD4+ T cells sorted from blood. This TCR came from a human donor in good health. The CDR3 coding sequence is TGCGCCAGCAGCTTGGTAACAGGGCCGACCTACGAGCAGTACTTC. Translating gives CASSLVTGPTYEQYF. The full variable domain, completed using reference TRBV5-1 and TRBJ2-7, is KAGVTQTPRYLIKTRGQQVTLSCSPISGHRSVSWYQQTPGQGLQFLFEYFSETQRNKGNFPGRFSGRQFSNSRSEMNVSTLELGDSALYLCASSLVTGPTYEQYFGPGTRLTVT.